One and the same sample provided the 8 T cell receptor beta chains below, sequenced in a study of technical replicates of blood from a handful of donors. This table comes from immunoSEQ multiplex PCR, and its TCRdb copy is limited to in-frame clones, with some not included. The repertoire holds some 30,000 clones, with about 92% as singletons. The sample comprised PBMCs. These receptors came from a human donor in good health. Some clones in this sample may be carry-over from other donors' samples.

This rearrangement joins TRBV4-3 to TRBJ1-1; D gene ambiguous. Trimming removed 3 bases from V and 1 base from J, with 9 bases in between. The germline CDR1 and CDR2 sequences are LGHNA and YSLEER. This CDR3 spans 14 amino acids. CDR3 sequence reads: CASSQATRNTEAFF. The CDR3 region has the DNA TGCGCCAGCAGCCAGGCGACACGGAACACTGAAGCTTTCTTT.

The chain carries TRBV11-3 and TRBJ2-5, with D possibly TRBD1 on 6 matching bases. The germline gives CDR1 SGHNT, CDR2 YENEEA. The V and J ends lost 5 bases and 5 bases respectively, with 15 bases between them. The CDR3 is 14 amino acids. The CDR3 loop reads CASSRGGSMETQYF. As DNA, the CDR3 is TGTGCCAGCAGCCGAGGGGGTAGCATGGAGACCCAGTACTTC.

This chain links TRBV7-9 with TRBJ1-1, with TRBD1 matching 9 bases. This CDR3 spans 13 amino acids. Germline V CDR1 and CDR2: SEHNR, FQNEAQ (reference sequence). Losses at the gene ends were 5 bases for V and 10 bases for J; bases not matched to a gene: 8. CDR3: CASSRLGTGPAFF. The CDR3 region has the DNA TGTGCCAGCAGCCGATTGGGGACAGGGCCAGCTTTCTTT.

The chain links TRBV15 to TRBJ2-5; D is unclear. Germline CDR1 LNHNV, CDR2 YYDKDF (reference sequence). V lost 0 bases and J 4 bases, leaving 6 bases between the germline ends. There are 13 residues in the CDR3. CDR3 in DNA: TGTGCCACCAGCAGAGAAACGAGAGAGACCCAGTACTTC. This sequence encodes CATSRETRETQYF.

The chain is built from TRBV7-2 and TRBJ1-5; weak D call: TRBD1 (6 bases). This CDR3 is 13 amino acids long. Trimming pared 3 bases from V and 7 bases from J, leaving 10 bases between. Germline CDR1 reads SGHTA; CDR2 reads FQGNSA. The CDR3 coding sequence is TGTGCCAGCAGCTTCTGGGGGGGCCAGCCCCAGCATTTT. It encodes CASSFWGGQPQHF.

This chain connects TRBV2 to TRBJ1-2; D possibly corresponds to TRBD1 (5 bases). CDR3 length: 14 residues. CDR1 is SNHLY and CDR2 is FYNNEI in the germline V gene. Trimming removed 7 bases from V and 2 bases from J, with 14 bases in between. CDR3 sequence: CASTLQAGNYGYTF. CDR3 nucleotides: TGTGCCAGCACTCTACAGGCAGGAAACTATGGCTACACCTTC.

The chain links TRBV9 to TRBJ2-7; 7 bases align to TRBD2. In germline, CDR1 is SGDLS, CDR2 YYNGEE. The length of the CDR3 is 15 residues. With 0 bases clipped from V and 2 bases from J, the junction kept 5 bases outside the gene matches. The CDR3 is CASSVGAGSTYEQYF. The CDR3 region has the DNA TGTGCCAGCAGCGTAGGAGCGGGGTCAACCTACGAGCAGTACTTC.

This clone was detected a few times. CDR3 in amino acids: CASSLRGNTEAFF. CDR3 nucleotides: TGTGCCAGCAGCTTAAGAGGGAACACTGAAGCTTTCTTT. This sequence joins TRBV7-2 and TRBJ1-1; D unresolved. The germline V gene encodes CDR1 SGHTA and CDR2 FQGNSA. The CDR3 extends over 13 amino acids. V dropped 2 bases and J dropped 1 base, with 5 bases sitting between them.